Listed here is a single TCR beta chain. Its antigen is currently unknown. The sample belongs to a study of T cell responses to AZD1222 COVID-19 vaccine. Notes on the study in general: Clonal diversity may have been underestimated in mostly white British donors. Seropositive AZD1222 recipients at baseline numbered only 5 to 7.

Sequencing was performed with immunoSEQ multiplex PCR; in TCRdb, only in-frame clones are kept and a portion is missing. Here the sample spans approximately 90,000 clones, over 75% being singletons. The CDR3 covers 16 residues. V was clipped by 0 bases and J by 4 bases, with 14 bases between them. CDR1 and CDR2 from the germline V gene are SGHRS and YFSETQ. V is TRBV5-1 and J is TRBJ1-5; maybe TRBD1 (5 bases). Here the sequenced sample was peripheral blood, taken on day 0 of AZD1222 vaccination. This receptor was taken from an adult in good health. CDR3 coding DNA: TGCGCCAGCAGCTTGGGGGAGGGGATGGGGAATCAGCCCCAGCATTTT. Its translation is CASSLGEGMGNQPQHF.